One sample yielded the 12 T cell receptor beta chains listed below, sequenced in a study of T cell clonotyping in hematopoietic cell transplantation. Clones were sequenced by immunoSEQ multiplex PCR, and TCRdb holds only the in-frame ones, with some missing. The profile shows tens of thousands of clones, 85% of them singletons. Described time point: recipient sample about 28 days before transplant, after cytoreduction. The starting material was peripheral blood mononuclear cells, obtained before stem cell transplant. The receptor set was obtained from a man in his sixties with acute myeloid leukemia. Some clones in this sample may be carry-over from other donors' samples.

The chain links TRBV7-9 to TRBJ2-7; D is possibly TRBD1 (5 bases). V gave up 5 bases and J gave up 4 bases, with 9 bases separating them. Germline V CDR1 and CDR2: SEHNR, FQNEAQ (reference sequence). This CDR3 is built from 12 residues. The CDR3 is CASSVQGYEQYF. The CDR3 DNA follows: TGTGCCAGCAGCGTCCAGGGATACGAGCAGTACTTC.

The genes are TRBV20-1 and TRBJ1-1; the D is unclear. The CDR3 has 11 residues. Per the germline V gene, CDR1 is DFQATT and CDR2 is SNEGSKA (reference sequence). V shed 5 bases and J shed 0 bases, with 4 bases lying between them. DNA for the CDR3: TGCAGTGCTCCGGTGAACACTGAAGCTTTCTTT. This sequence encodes CSAPVNTEAFF.

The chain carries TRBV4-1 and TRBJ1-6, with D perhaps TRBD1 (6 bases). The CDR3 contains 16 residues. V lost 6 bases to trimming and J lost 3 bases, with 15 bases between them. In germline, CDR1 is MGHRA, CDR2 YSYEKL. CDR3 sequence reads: CASRGQTENYNSPLHF. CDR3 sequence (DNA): TGCGCCAGCAGGGGACAAACGGAAAACTATAATTCACCCCTCCACTTT.

CDR3 nucleotide sequence: TGCGCCAGCAGAAATCCGGCCCTTGCCGGGGAGCTGTTTTTT. Amino acid sequence: CASRNPALAGELFF. The chain links TRBV5-1 to TRBJ2-2; D is unclear. This CDR3 spans 14 amino acids. From germline, CDR1 is SGHRS and CDR2 YFSETQ. Trimming pared 5 bases from V and 6 bases from J, leaving 14 bases between.

In nucleotides, the CDR3 is TGTGCCAGCAGCTTAGTTTCAAATACGCAGTATTTT. Translating it yields CASSLVSNTQYF. This chain uses TRBV11-2 with TRBJ2-3; D is uncertain. V was cut by 1 base and J by 7 bases, with 6 bases left in between. There are 12 residues in the CDR3. Germline V CDR1 and CDR2: SGHAT, FQNNGV.

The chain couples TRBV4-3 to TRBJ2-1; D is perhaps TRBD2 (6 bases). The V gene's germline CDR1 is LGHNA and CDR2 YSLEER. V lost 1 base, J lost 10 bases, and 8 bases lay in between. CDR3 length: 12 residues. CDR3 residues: CASSQGDWEQFF. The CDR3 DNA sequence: TGCGCCAGCAGCCAAGGGGACTGGGAGCAGTTCTTC.

In nucleotides, the CDR3 is TGTGCCAGCAGCTTAGGGGTGTCCGGGACGCATCCTTTCTTT. It translates to CASSLGVSGTHPFF. The chain carries TRBV11-3 and TRBJ1-1; perhaps TRBD1 as D (5 bases). The CDR3 is 14 amino acids. Trimming removed 1 base from V and 12 bases from J, with 18 bases in between. Germline CDR1 SGHNT, CDR2 YENEEA.

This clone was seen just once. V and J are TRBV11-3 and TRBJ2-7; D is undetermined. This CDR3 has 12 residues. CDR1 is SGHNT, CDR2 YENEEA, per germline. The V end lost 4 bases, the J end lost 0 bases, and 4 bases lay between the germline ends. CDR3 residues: CASSSNSYEQYF. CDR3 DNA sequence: TGTGCCAGCAGCTCAAACTCCTACGAGCAGTACTTC.

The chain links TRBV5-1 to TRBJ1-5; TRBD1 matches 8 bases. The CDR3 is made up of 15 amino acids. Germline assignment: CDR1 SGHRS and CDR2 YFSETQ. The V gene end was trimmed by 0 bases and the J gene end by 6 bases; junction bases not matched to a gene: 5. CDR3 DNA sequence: TGCGCCAGCAGCTTGGGTGACAGGGGTCCTCAGCCCCAGCATTTT. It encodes CASSLGDRGPQPQHF.

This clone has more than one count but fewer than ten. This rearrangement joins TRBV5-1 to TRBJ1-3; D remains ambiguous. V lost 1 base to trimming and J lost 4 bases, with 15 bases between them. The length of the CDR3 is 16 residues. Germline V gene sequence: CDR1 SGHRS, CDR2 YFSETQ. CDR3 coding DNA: TGCGCCAGCAGCTTGTTTGGTCCAGGCATAGGAAACACCATATATTTT. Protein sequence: CASSLFGPGIGNTIYF. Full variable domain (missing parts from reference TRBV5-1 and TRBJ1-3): KAGVTQTPRYLIKTRGQQVTLSCSPISGHRSVSWYQQTPGQGLQFLFEYFSETQRNKGNFPGRFSGRQFSNSRSEMNVSTLELGDSALYLCASSLFGPGIGNTIYFGEGSWLTVV.

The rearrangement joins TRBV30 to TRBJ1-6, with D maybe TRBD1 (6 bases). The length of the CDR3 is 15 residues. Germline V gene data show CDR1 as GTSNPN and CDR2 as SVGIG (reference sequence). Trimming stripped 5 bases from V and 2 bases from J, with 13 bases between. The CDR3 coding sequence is TGTGCCTGGGTGACAGGCCGGACCTATAATTCACCCCTCCACTTT. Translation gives CAWVTGRTYNSPLHF.

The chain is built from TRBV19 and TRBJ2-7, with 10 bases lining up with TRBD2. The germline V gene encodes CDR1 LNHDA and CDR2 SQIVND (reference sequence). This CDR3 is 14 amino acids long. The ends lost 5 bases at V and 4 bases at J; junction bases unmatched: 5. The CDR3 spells CASSLWTSGYEQYF. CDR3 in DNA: TGTGCCAGTAGTCTTTGGACTAGCGGTTACGAGCAGTACTTC.